This T cell receptor beta chain was sequenced for a study of long-term antiretroviral therapy in people with HIV. The V segment lost 4 bases and the J segment 0 bases; nucleotides outside the gene matches: 8. This CDR3 spans 17 amino acids. Germline V gene data show CDR1 as SGHRS and CDR2 as YFSETQ. A v3.0 immunoSEQ assay was performed at survey level. Sequenced by immunoSEQ multiplex PCR; TCRdb stores in-frame clones only, minus some. Counted here are about 28,000 clones, around 80% occurring once; the ten biggest clones make up approximately 9.4%. At minimum, one pre-ART and two post-ART PBMC samples were obtained from each donor. Treatment of all HIV participants took place in the United States.

The source was unsorted PBMCs, collected 1.5 years before starting antiretroviral therapy. This sequence originates from a man in his late teens or twenties with HIV. The chain couples TRBV5-1 to TRBJ1-3; 9 nucleotides match TRBD1. In DNA form, the CDR3 reads TGCGCCAGCAGCCCAGACAGGGGGGCCCTCTCTGGAAACACCATATATTTT. It encodes CASSPDRGALSGNTIYF.